This TCR beta chain was captured by sequencing in a study of shared clonotypes between healthy human individuals. Findings and limits, study-wide: Represented genetic and exposure-history diversity was restricted by having few donors.

Trimming left V 3 bases short and J 0 bases short, with 9 bases between. CDR3 length: 15 residues. Looked up from germline, CDR1 is SGHAT and CDR2 is FQNNGV. Worth noting for this clone: Its antigen is not identified.

For unsorted PBMC, 300 ng DNA per replicate equaled tens of thousands of T cell genomes. On ten immunoSEQ deep assay plates, unsorted PBMC DNA was sequenced. In the source study's methods: ImmunoSEQ supplied junction-only sequences lacking quality scores, so filtering was different. Some clones are missing from TCRdb's copy, which holds only in-frame ones; the method was immunoSEQ multiplex PCR. Clone size and the V and J calls come from that table; the DNA yielded D and trimming. The sample records approximately 440,000 clones, roughly 80% being singletons. This clonotype was sampled from a woman aged 40 to 55 in good health. Some clones in this sample may be carry-over from other donors' samples. The V and J genes are TRBV11-2 and TRBJ1-3; D gene uncertain. Sequencing used PBMCs. The CDR3 nucleotides are TGTGCCAGCAGCTTCGGGCCAGCCTCTGGAAACACCATATATTTT. This gives the protein CASSFGPASGNTIYF.